This T cell receptor (beta chain) is from a study of T cell responses to AZD1222 COVID-19 vaccine. Study at large: Second doses were pooled across both intervals (about 4 or about 12 weeks).

Points from the study as a whole: The study found Spike-specific TCR breadth and depth rose after two AZD1222 doses.

As to this clone: Its antigen is as yet unknown.

The assay was immunoSEQ multiplex PCR, and TCRdb's table has in-frame clones only and misses some. Among 65,000 to 90,000 clones listed, about nine tenths were seen once. The clonotype was recovered from an adult in good health. The sequences come from peripheral blood, collected on day 0 of AZD1222 vaccination.

CDR3 residues: CASSQREGQAGETQYF. For the CDR3, the DNA is TGTGCCAGCAGCCAGCGAGAGGGACAGGCGGGGGAGACCCAGTACTTC. The gene calls are TRBV7-8 and TRBJ2-5; 8 nucleotides align to TRBD1. The CDR3 contains 16 residues. Per germline, CDR1 SGHVS and CDR2 FQNEAQ. With V trimmed by 5 bases and J by 5 bases, 13 bases remained unmatched.